This passage covers 9 T cell receptor beta chains from one sample sequenced in a study of cytomegalovirus exposure and HLA in healthy donors (dated by TCRdb to the late 2010s). The method behind the library was the immunoSEQ multiplex PCR assay. For the multiplex PCR, a mixture combining 60 forward primers for TCR Vbeta segments and 13 reverse primers for TCR Jbeta segments was used. This is the immuneACCESS table as TCRdb keeps it, with only in-frame sequences that have V and J called. A part of the clones is gone; compared with another copy, unresolved V genes explain less than half, and the rest is unexplained. For this sample the table gives under 200,000 clones, of which around three quarters were detected only once. 1.5% to 2% of the sample is in the top ten clones. The sample was PBMCs. The receptors here all came from a woman in her 30s in good health and CMV-seronegative.

This chain joins TRBV11-2 and TRBJ1-4; 8 bases fit TRBD1. Losses at the gene ends were 6 bases for V and 8 bases for J; bases not matched to a gene: 11. This CDR3 is 15 amino acids long. In germline, CDR1 is SGHAT, CDR2 FQNNGV. CDR3 DNA: TGTGCCAGCAGTAATGACAGGGGTACTGGAGAAAAACTGTTTTTT. The encoded protein is CASSNDRGTGEKLFF.

The chain is built from TRBV19 and TRBJ2-7; D is perhaps TRBD2 (7 bases). This CDR3 region has 13 residues. The germline V gene encodes CDR1 LNHDA and CDR2 SQIVND (reference sequence). Trimming left V 4 bases short and J 7 bases short, with 14 bases between. CDR3 in amino acids: CASSSGGYGEQYF. Written as DNA, the CDR3 is TGTGCCAGTAGTAGCGGGGGCTATGGGGAGCAGTACTTC.

This sequence joins TRBV19 and TRBJ1-5; no definite D call. Germline-derived CDR1 and CDR2 are LNHDA and SQIVND (reference sequence). V was cut by 3 bases and J by 6 bases, with 9 bases left in between. The CDR3 runs 13 residues. This CDR3 is CASSIKQIQPQHF. The CDR3 DNA sequence: TGTGCCAGTAGTATTAAGCAAATTCAGCCCCAGCATTTT. The full variable domain, its missing parts supplied by reference TRBV19 and TRBJ1-5, is DGGITQSPKYLFRKEGQNVTLSCEQNLNHDAMYWYRQDPGQGLRLIYYSQIVNDFQKGDIAEGYSVSREKKESFPLTVTSAQKNPTAFYLCASSIKQIQPQHFGDGTRLSIL.

V usage is TRBV6-5 and J usage is TRBJ2-7, with 9 bases aligning to TRBD1. J gave up 3 bases and V 5 bases, and 8 bases lay outside the gene matches. The CDR3 is 15 residues long. The germline V gene has CDR1 MNHEY and CDR2 SVGAGI. As DNA, the CDR3 is TGTGCCAGCAGTAAACCGGGACAGGGTGTCTACGAGCAGTACTTC. Amino acids: CASSKPGQGVYEQYF.

This chain uses TRBV19 with TRBJ1-5, with D possibly being TRBD1 (6 bases). Germline lookup yields CDR1 LNHDA and CDR2 SQIVND (reference sequence). The CDR3 extends over 15 amino acids. Deletions cut 5 bases from V and 3 bases from J, with 14 bases between. In DNA form, the CDR3 reads TGTGCCAGTAGTGCAAGACAGGAGATCAATCAGCCCCAGCATTTT. Translated: CASSARQEINQPQHF.

This clone has only a few counts. The chain couples TRBV6-6 to TRBJ1-5; tentative D call: TRBD1 (5 bases). Germline lookup yields CDR1 MNHNY and CDR2 SVGAGI (reference sequence). V dropped 2 bases and J dropped 4 bases, with 12 bases sitting between them. The CDR3 extends over 15 amino acids. CDR3 protein: CASSYRGLDNQPQHF. The DNA of the CDR3 is TGTGCCAGCAGTTACAGGGGACTGGATAATCAGCCCCAGCATTTT.

This chain connects TRBV6-1 to TRBJ2-5; 7 bases agree with TRBD1. Per germline, CDR1 MNHNS and CDR2 SASEGT. Trimming removed 6 bases from V and 5 bases from J; junction bases left unmatched: 12. The CDR3 sequence is 15 residues long. The CDR3 region has the DNA TGTGCCAGCAGCACGACGACAGGGAGTTTTGAGACCCAGTACTTC. It encodes CASSTTTGSFETQYF.

The chain employs TRBV27 and TRBJ2-1; 10 bases are shared with TRBD1. This CDR3 is built from 16 residues. V lost 6 bases and J lost 6; bases outside the gene matches: 11. Germline assignment: CDR1 MNHEY and CDR2 SMNVEV (reference sequence). The DNA of the CDR3 is TGTGCCAGCAGCCCCATTGGGACAGGGGTGAGCAATGAGCAGTTCTTC. Translating gives CASSPIGTGVSNEQFF.

This chain links TRBV18 with TRBJ2-7, with D perhaps TRBD1 (5 bases). CDR3 size: 12 residues. Germline CDR1 and CDR2: KGHSH and LQKENI. Trimming shortened V by 3 bases and J by 4 bases, and 7 bases separated the two germline ends. The CDR3 sequence is CASSPDRYEQYF. CDR3 sequence (DNA): TGTGCCAGCTCACCTGACAGATACGAGCAGTACTTC.